Listed below are T cell receptor beta chains from one sample, sequenced in a study of immune cell composition in non-small cell lung cancer. Assay: immunoSEQ multiplex PCR; the TCRdb copy retains only in-frame clones and omits some. The table shows some 9,000 clones, with less than 80% occurring only once. Sequenced material: non-adjacent lung tissue. The source is a human donor with non-small cell lung cancer. Each CDR3 is given with its conserved first and last residue. A D gene is named only where the DNA matches it firmly. Size tells how often a clone was seen (once, few, many) or the class of an expanded clone, and some rows leave it out.

clone_size d_call cdr3_length j_call v_call cdr3_aa cdr3_nt
NA TRBD2 17 TRBJ2-3 TRBV5-1 CASRPIGASGYADTQYF TGCGCCAGCAGACCGATTGGAGCTAGCGGGTATGCAGATACGCAGTATTTT
few TRBD2 16 TRBJ2-1 TRBV5-1 CASSSRTGGLYNEQFF TGCGCCAGCAGCTCGCGGACGGGAGGACTCTACAATGAGCAGTTCTTC
NA NA 13 TRBJ2-7 TRBV5-1 CASSQTASYEQYF TGCGCCAGCAGCCAGACAGCTTCCTACGAGCAGTACTTC
NA TRBD1 15 TRBJ1-1 TRBV4-3 CASSHMGTENTEAFF TGCGCCAGCAGCCACATGGGGACAGAGAACACTGAAGCTTTCTTT
NA TRBD2 16 TRBJ2-1 TRBV27 CASSPESGGAVHEQFF TGTGCCAGCAGTCCCGAAAGCGGGGGGGCCGTTCATGAGCAGTTCTTC
NA NA 13 TRBJ1-6 TRBV19 CASRLGNNSPLHF TGTGCCAGTAGACTGGGCAATAATTCACCCCTCCACTTT
NA TRBD2 18 TRBJ2-3 TRBV18 CASSPLLAGGPRLDTQYF TGTGCCAGCTCACCTCTACTAGCGGGGGGGCCGAGGCTAGATACGCAGTATTTT
NA NA 13 TRBJ1-4 TRBV18 CASSPGLNEKLFF TGTGCCAGCTCACCGGGCCTTAATGAAAAACTGTTTTTT
few NA 13 TRBJ1-5 TRBV18 CASSPSSGQPQHF TGTGCCAGCTCCCCCTCAAGCGGCCAGCCCCAGCATTTT
NA NA 13 TRBJ1-2 TRBV7-2 CASSSGQGYGYTF TGTGCCAGCAGCTCAGGGCAGGGGTATGGCTACACCTTC
NA TRBD2 15 TRBJ2-5 TRBV10-3 CAISGTSSSQETQYF TGTGCCATCAGCGGGACTAGCTCTTCCCAAGAGACCCAGTACTTC
NA NA 13 TRBJ2-2 TRBV4-1 CASSQQGRVELFF TGCGCCAGCAGCCAACAGGGTCGGGTGGAGCTGTTTTTT
NA TRBD1 16 TRBJ2-7 TRBV7-8 CASSLEGQGPSDEQYF TGTGCCAGCAGCTTAGAGGGACAGGGGCCCAGTGACGAGCAGTACTTC
NA NA 14 TRBJ1-1 TRBV2 CASRQGGVNTEAFF TGTGCCAGCAGGCAGGGAGGGGTGAACACTGAAGCTTTCTTT
NA NA 16 TRBJ2-3 TRBV10-1 CASSTPTGANTDTQYF TGCGCCAGCAGTACCCCGACAGGAGCCAACACAGATACGCAGTATTTT
NA NA 15 TRBJ1-2 TRBV6-6 CASSYSPGGNYGYTF TGTGCCAGCAGTTACTCCCCCGGGGGGAACTATGGCTACACCTTC
NA TRBD2 17 TRBJ2-3 TRBV5-1 CASSWPIAGGSTDTQYF TGCGCCAGCAGCTGGCCTATAGCGGGGGGTAGCACAGATACGCAGTATTTT
NA TRBD1 14 TRBJ1-6 TRBV7-9 CASSLTGNNSPLHF TGTGCCAGCAGCTTGACAGGGAACAATTCACCCCTCCACTTT
NA NA 15 TRBJ2-5 TRBV7-2 CASSLEWQYQETQYF TGTGCCAGCAGCTTAGAATGGCAGTATCAAGAGACCCAGTACTTC
NA NA 15 TRBJ1-1 TRBV11-2 CASSRDQEGNTEAFF TGTGCCAGCAGCCGAGACCAGGAGGGAAACACTGAAGCTTTCTTT
NA TRBD2 14 TRBJ2-3 TRBV6-4 CASSGLAGADTQYF TGTGCCAGCAGTGGTCTAGCGGGGGCGGATACGCAGTATTTT
NA NA 15 TRBJ1-3 TRBV6-6 CASSSLGISGNTIYF TGTGCCAGCAGTTCCCTCGGGATCTCTGGAAACACCATATATTTT
NA NA 13 TRBJ2-7 TRBV19 CASSISKGSEQYF TGTGCCAGTAGTATTAGTAAAGGGAGCGAGCAGTACTTC
NA TRBD1 13 TRBJ2-7 TRBV29-1 CSVVSGGLSEQYF TGCAGCGTTGTGTCAGGGGGCTTGTCCGAGCAGTACTTC
NA NA 19 TRBJ2-1 TRBV7-8 CASSSRLGRRTSLRDEQFF TGTGCCAGCAGCTCCCGCCTAGGGCGGAGGACCTCTTTGAGGGATGAGCAGTTCTTC
NA TRBD1 17 TRBJ1-5 TRBV10-3 CAISGKGTGDSNQPQHF TGTGCCATCAGTGGGAAAGGGACAGGGGATAGCAATCAGCCCCAGCATTTT
NA TRBD1 15 TRBJ1-1 TRBV2 CASSGRDRVNTEAFF TGTGCCAGCAGTGGACGGGACAGGGTGAACACTGAAGCTTTCTTT
few NA 14 TRBJ1-5 TRBV4-1 CASSQDWEDQPQHF TGCGCCAGCAGCCAAGACTGGGAGGATCAGCCCCAGCATTTT
NA TRBD1 14 TRBJ1-1 TRBV19 CASSIAPGQVEAFF TGTGCCAGTAGTATTGCCCCGGGACAGGTTGAAGCTTTCTTT
NA NA 14 TRBJ2-7 TRBV19 CASSTGTLSYEQYF TGTGCCAGTAGTACGGGGACACTGTCCTACGAGCAGTACTTC
NA NA 11 TRBJ1-4 TRBV6-1 CASSEVEKLFF TGTGCCAGCAGTGAAGTAGAAAAACTGTTTTTT
NA NA 15 TRBJ1-1 TRBV10-3 CAINQGPQGNTEAFF TGTGCCATCAATCAGGGGCCCCAAGGAAACACTGAAGCTTTCTTT
NA NA 14 TRBJ2-5 TRBV7-9 CASSFGRYQETQYF TGTGCCAGCAGCTTCGGCAGGTACCAAGAGACCCAGTACTTC
NA NA 16 TRBJ1-1 TRBV2 CASSPWGQATNTEAFF TGTGCCAGCAGTCCCTGGGGCCAGGCGACGAACACTGAAGCTTTCTTT
NA TRBD2 16 TRBJ2-3 TRBV5-1 CASSLPGGGTTDTQYF TGCGCCAGCAGCTTGCCCGGGGGGGGAACTACAGATACGCAGTATTTT
NA NA 12 TRBJ2-7 TRBV5-5 CASSFGPYEQYF TGTGCCAGCAGCTTTGGCCCGTACGAGCAGTACTTC
NA TRBD1 14 TRBJ1-1 TRBV2 CASRLGQGFTEAFF TGTGCCAGCAGACTCGGACAGGGATTCACTGAAGCTTTCTTT
NA TRBD1 14 TRBJ1-1 TRBV5-1 CASSFEGANTEAFF TGCGCCAGCAGCTTTGAGGGGGCGAACACTGAAGCTTTCTTT
few NA 15 TRBJ1-2 TRBV14 CASSQASAGNYGYTF TGTGCCAGCAGCCAAGCTTCCGCAGGGAACTATGGCTACACCTTC
NA TRBD1 15 TRBJ1-2 TRBV5-4 CASSLGTGENYGYTF TGTGCCAGCAGCTTGGGGACAGGGGAGAACTATGGCTACACCTTC
large TRBD1 13 TRBJ1-2 TRBV10-3 CAIRDRDNYGYTF TGTGCCATCAGGGACAGGGATAACTATGGCTACACCTTC
NA TRBD2 16 TRBJ2-1 TRBV7-9 CASSPWTSGGVDEQFF TGTGCCAGCAGCCCTTGGACTAGCGGGGGGGTGGATGAGCAGTTCTTC
NA TRBD1 16 TRBJ1-5 TRBV4-2 CASSQGGTGLLRAQHF TGTGCCAGCAGCCAAGGAGGGACAGGTTTGTTAAGGGCCCAGCATTTT
few TRBD1 12 TRBJ1-2 TRBV19 CASFTGAGGYTF TGTGCCAGTTTCACAGGGGCAGGAGGCTACACCTTC
NA NA 14 TRBJ1-1 TRBV27 CASSASYSEAKAFF TGTGCCAGCAGTGCATCTTACTCTGAGGCCAAAGCTTTCTTT